This is a list of T cell receptor beta chains from one sample in a study of blood T cell repertoires in COVID-19. TCRdb's copy holds only in-frame clones and misses some; the assay was immunoSEQ multiplex PCR. The sample consists of 350,000 to 450,000 clones, about nine tenths of them appearing once. Specimen: PBMCs or T cells enriched from blood (not recorded which). These TCRs come from a woman in her twenties or thirties who had recovered from COVID-19. The CDR3 runs from the conserved cysteine through the conserved F or W. Fields, in order: clone size, D gene, J gene, V gene, CDR3 DNA, CDR3 protein. D genes are given only for firm matches. The size entry is marked missing in some rows and otherwise reads once, few, many or a size class.

>once|TRBD1|TRBJ1-4|TRBV10-3
TGTGCCATCGGACTAACAGGGGATAATGAAAAACTGTTTTTT
CAIGLTGDNEKLFF
>NA|TRBD1|TRBJ1-2|TRBV2
TGTGCCAGCAGTGAAACGACAGGGAGTGGTAACTATGGCTACACCTTC
CASSETTGSGNYGYTF
>NA|NA|TRBJ1-2|TRBV7-2
TGTGCCAGCAGCTTAGTCAGGAACTATGGCTACACCTTC
CASSLVRNYGYTF
>once|TRBD1|TRBJ1-1|TRBV7-2
TGTGCCAGCAGCCGGGGACAGGGGGCCTCAGCTTTCTTT
CASSRGQGASAFF
>NA|NA|TRBJ2-2|TRBV21-1
TGTGCCAGCAGCAAAGCGCCCACTAGCGGGACTTTCACCGGGGAGCTGTTTTTT
CASSKAPTSGTFTGELFF
>NA|NA|TRBJ2-2|TRBV18
TGTGCCAGCGTAAGGACTGGCTACACCGGGGAGCTGTTTTTT
CASVRTGYTGELFF
>NA|NA|TRBJ1-4|TRBV18
TGTGCCAGCTCACCGCAACAGGGAAGGGAGGAAAAACTGTTTTTT
CASSPQQGREEKLFF
>once|TRBD1|TRBJ1-5|TRBV7-2
TGTGCCAGCAGCCAAATCCCCGGGACAGGGGTCAACAATCAGCCCCAGCATTTT
CASSQIPGTGVNNQPQHF
>once|NA|TRBJ1-5|TRBV6-2/TRBV6-3
TGTGCCAGCAGTTACCAAAAAGGTCTCGGGATGCCCCAGCATTTT
CASSYQKGLGMPQHF
>NA|NA|TRBJ1-1|TRBV7-9
TGTGCCAGCAGCTTTCCCCGGGACACATCCAGCACTGAAGCTTTCTTT
CASSFPRDTSSTEAFF
>NA|NA|TRBJ1-1|TRBV10-3
TGTGCCATCAGTGGTCGGAACACTGAAGCTTTCTTT
CAISGRNTEAFF
>NA|TRBD2|TRBJ2-5|TRBV28
TGTGCCAGCAGCTCCGGGGCTAGCGGGAGTCTACTAGAGACCCAGTACTTC
CASSSGASGSLLETQYF
>NA|TRBD1|TRBJ1-2|TRBV9
TGTGCCAGCAGCGACTCCGGGACAGGGGCTTCTAACTATGGCTACACCTTC
CASSDSGTGASNYGYTF